A single TCR beta chain is shown here with its context. The data belong to a study of blood T cell repertoires in COVID-19. The CDR3 sequence is 14 residues long. V lost 2 bases and J 7 bases, leaving 12 bases between the germline ends. Here immunoSEQ multiplex PCR was the method, and the copy in TCRdb shows in-frame clones only, minus some. The repertoire includes about 270,000 clones, approximately 86% of them detected once, and around 13% sits in the top ten. The TCR originated in a woman aged 70-85 years with COVID-19, enrolled during active disease. Sequencing was done on a sample of peripheral blood. This sequence joins TRBV23-1 and TRBJ1-5; no definite D call. TRBV23-1 is an ORF, and what it does is uncertain. This chain's CDR3 is CASSQVSSGQPQHF. The CDR3 DNA follows: TGCGCCAGCAGTCAAGTGTCCTCGGGACAGCCCCAGCATTTT.